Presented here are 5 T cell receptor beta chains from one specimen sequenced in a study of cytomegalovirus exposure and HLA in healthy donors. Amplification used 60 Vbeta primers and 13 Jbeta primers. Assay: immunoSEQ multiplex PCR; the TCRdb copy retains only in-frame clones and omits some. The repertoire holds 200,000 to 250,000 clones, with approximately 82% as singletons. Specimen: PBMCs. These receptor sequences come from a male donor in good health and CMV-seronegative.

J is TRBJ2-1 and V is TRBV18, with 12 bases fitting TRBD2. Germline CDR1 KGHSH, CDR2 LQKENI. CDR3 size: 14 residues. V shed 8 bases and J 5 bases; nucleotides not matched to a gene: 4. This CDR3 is CASRLAGENNEQFF. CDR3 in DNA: TGTGCCAGCCGACTAGCGGGAGAAAACAATGAGCAGTTCTTC.

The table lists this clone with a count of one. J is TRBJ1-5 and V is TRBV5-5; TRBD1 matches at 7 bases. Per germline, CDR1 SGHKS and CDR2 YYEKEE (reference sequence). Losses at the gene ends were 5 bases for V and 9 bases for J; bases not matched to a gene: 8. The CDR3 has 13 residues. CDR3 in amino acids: CASSPDRARPQHF. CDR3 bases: TGTGCCAGCAGTCCCGACAGGGCCCGGCCCCAGCATTTT.

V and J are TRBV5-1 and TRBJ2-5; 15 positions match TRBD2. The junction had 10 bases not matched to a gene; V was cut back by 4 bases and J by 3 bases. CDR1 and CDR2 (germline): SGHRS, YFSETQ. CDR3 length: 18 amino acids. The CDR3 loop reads CASSDEGLAGGIKETQYF. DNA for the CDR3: TGCGCCAGCAGCGACGAGGGACTAGCGGGAGGAATAAAAGAGACCCAGTACTTC.

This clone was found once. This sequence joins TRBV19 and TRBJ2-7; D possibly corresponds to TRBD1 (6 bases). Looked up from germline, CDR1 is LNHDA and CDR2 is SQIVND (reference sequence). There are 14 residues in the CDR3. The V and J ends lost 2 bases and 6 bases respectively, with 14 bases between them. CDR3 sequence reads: CASSISGAGIEQYF. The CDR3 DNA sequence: TGTGCCAGTAGTATATCAGGGGCGGGTATCGAGCAGTACTTC.

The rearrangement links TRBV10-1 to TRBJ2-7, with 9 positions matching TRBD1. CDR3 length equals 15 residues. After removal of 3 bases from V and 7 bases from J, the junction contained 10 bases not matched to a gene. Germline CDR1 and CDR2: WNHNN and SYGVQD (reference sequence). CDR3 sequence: CASSETGTGLNEQYF. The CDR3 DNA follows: TGCGCCAGCAGTGAAACCGGGACAGGGCTTAATGAGCAGTACTTC.